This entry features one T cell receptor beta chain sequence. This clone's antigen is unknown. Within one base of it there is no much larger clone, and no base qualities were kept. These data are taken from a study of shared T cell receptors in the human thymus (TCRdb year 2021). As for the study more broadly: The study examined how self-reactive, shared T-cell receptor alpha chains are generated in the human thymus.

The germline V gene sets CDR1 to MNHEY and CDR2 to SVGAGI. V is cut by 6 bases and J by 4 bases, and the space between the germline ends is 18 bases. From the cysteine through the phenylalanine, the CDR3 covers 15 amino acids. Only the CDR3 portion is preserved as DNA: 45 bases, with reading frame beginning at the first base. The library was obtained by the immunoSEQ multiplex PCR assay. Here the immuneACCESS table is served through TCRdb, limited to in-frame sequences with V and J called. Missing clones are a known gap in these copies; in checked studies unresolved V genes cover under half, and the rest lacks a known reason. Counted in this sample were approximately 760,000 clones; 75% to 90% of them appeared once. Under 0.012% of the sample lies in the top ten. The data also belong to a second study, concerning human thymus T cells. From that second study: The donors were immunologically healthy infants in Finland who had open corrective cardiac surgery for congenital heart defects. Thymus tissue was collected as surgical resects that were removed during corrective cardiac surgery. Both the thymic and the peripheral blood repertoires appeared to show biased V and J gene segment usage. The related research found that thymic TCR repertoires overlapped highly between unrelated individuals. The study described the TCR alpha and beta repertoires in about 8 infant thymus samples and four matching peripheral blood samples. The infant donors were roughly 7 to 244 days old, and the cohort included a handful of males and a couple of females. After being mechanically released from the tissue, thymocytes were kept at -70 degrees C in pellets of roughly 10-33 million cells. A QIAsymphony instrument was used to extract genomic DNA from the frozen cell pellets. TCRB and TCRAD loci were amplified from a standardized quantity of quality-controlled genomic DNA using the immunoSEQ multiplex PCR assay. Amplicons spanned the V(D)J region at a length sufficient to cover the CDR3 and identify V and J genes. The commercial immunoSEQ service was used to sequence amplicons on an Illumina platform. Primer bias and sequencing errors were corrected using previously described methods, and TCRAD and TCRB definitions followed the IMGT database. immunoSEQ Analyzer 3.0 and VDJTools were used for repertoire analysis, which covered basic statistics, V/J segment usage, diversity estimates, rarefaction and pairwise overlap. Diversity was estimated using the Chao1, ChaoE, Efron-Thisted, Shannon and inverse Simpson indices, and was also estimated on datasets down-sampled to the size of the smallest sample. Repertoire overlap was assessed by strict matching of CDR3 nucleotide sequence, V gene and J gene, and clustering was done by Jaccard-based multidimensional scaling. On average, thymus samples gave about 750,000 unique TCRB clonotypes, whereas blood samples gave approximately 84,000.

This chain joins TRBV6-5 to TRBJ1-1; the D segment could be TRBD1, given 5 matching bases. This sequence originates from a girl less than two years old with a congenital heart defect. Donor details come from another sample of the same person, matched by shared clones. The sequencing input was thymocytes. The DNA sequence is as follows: TGTGCCAGCAGATCGACAGATCTGTTCTCCACTGAAGCTTTCTTT. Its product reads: CASRSTDLFSTEAFF.